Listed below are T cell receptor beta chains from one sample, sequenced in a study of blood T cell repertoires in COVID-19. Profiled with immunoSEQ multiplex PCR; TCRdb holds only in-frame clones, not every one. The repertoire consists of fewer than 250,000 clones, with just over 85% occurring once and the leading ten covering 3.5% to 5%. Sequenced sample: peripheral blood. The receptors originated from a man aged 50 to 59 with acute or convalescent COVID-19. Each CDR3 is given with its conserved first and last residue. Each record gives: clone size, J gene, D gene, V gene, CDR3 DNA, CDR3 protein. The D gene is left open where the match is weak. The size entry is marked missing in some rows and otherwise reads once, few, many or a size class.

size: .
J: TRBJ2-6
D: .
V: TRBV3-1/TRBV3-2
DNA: TGTGCCAGCAGCCCGACTAGTCCTGGGGCCAACGTCCTGACTTTC
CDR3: CASSPTSPGANVLTF

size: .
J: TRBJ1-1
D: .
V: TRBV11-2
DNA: TGTGCCAGCAGCTTAGTTCGGTACACTGAAGCTTTCTTT
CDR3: CASSLVRYTEAFF

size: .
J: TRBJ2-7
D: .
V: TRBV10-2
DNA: TGCGCCAGCAGCCCAGGTTACGAGCAGTACTTC
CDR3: CASSPGYEQYF

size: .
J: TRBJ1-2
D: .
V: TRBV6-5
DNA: TGTGCCAGCAGTTACGAGGGTGGGAGGGGCTACACCTTC
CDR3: CASSYEGGRGYTF

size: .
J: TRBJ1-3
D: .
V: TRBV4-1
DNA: TGCGCCAGCAGCCAAGATGGCCAGGATGGAAACACCATATATTTT
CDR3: CASSQDGQDGNTIYF

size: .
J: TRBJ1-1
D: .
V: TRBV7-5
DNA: TGTGTCAGAAGCTTAGGACTCTATCGGACTGAAGCTTTCTTT
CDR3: CVRSLGLYRTEAFF

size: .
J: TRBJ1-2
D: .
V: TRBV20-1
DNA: TGCAGTGCCGGGGAGGCCTATGGCTACACCTTC
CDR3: CSAGEAYGYTF

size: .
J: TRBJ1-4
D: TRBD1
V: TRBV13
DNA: TGTGCCAGCAGCTTGTCAACAGGGGGGAATGAAAAACTGTTTTTT
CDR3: CASSLSTGGNEKLFF

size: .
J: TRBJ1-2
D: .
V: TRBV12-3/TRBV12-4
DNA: TGTGCCAGCAGCCGCGACATCTATGGCTACACCTTC
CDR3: CASSRDIYGYTF

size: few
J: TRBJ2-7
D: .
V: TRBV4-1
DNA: TGCGCCAGCACCTCGGGGATCGGGACCTACGAGCAGTACTTC
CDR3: CASTSGIGTYEQYF

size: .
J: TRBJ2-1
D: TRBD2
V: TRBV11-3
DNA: TGTGCCAGCAGCCGCGGTAGCGGGGGGGCGGGGATAGATGAGCAGTTCTTC
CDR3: CASSRGSGGAGIDEQFF

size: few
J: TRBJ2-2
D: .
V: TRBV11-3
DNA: TGTGCCAGCAGCTTAGTTTCGGTAGCCGGGGAGCTGTTTTTT
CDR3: CASSLVSVAGELFF

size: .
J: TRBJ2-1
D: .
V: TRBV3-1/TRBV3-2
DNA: TGTGCCAGCAGCCAAGAACTTAGCGCCGGACATGAGCAGTTCTTC
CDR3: CASSQELSAGHEQFF

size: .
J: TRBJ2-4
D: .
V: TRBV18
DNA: TGTGCCAGCTCACCACTATCGGGCAGGGGCGGCATTCAGTACTTC
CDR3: CASSPLSGRGGIQYF

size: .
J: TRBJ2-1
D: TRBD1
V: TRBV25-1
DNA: TGTGCCAGCAGTGGTTCCGGGACAGGGGGCTTTGAGCAGTTCTTC
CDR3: CASSGSGTGGFEQFF

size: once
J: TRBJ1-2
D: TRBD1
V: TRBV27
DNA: TGTGCCAGCAGTCCGACCGGGACAGGGGGCCGTGGCTATGGCTACACCTTC
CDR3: CASSPTGTGGRGYGYTF

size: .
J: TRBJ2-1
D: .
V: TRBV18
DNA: TGTGCCAGCTCACCTTTTTCTAGCGAGAAGGAAGCTCACGAGCAGTTCTTC
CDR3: CASSPFSSEKEAHEQFF